These 15 T cell receptor beta chains originate from one sample sequenced in a study of T cell repertoires in cytomegalovirus infection. The antigens these receptors bind are not known. TCRdb re-called the reads with MiXCR, one entry per CDR3 protein. The sample records 40,000 to 55,000 distinct CDR3 sequences, roughly 22% being singletons. The starting material was CD8+ T cells from cultured PBMCs, obtained from culture after CMV antigen stimulation. The receptor source for this set is a human donor in good health (CMV status not recorded). Some clones in this sample may be carry-over from other donors' samples.

The V call is TRBV11-2, the J call TRBJ2-3; D tentatively reads TRBD1 or TRBD2 (6 bases each). Per the germline V gene, CDR1 is SGHAT and CDR2 is FQNNGV. The V end lost 5 bases, the J end lost 5 bases, and 20 bases lay between the germline ends. The CDR3 length is 16 residues. In DNA form, the CDR3 reads TGTGCCAGCAGCCCCACTGCGGGGACATCAGAAGATACGCAGTATTTT. Residues: CASSPTAGTSEDTQYF.

V is TRBV9 and J is TRBJ2-3; the D gene is possibly TRBD2 (6 bases). The CDR3 extends over 14 amino acids. V shed 0 bases and J shed 6 bases, with 11 bases lying between them. Germline CDR1 is SGDLS and CDR2 is YYNGEE. CDR3 coding DNA: TGTGCCAGCAGCGTAGCTGAGGGGAGGGATACGCAGTATTTT. Protein sequence: CASSVAEGRDTQYF. The complete variable domain, with remaining parts taken from reference TRBV9 and TRBJ2-3, reads DSGVTQTPKHLITATGQRVTLRCSPRSGDLSVYWYQQSLDQGLQFLIQYYNGEERAKGNILERFSAQQFPDLHSELNLSSLELGDSALYFCASSVAEGRDTQYFGPGTRLTVL.

This clonotype was counted only a few times. V is TRBV14 and J is TRBJ1-2; D is unresolved. This CDR3 contains 15 residues. The V and J ends lost 0 bases and 2 bases respectively, with 10 bases between them. Germline V gene data show CDR1 as SGHDN and CDR2 as FVKESK. CDR3 region: CASSQDLGRNYGYTF. The CDR3 region has the DNA TGTGCCAGCAGCCAAGATTTAGGACGGAACTATGGCTACACCTTC.

The chain is built from TRBV5-5 and TRBJ2-3, with no clear D. The V end lost 1 base, the J end lost 5 bases, and 2 bases lay between the germline ends. Germline lookup yields CDR1 SGHKS and CDR2 YYEKEE (reference sequence). This CDR3 spans 11 amino acids. This chain's CDR3 is CASSLRDTQYF. The DNA for the CDR3 is TGTGCCAGCAGCTTGCGAGATACGCAGTATTTT. Drawing the rest from reference TRBV5-5 and TRBJ2-3, the complete variable domain is DAGVTQSPTHLIKTRGQQVTLRCSPISGHKSVSWYQQVLGQGPQFIFQYYEKEERGRGNFPDRFSARQFPNYSSELNVNALLLGDSALYLCASSLRDTQYFGPGTRLTVL.

This clonotype has a handful of counts. The chain couples TRBV7-8 to TRBJ2-3; D possibly corresponds to TRBD1 (8 bases). Trimming took 3 bases from V and 6 from J, leaving 16 bases between them. From germline, CDR1 is SGHVS and CDR2 FQNEAQ. This CDR3 is built from 15 residues. The CDR3 region has the DNA TGTGCCAGCAGCTTTCCACAGGGGGGGATGGATACGCAGTATTTT. As protein: CASSFPQGGMDTQYF.

This clonotype was counted at least ten times. The rearrangement links TRBV4-1 to TRBJ1-1; weak D call: TRBD1 (6 bases). V was shortened by 3 bases and J by 4 bases, with 18 bases between the two germline ends. The length of the CDR3 is 16 residues. CDR1 is MGHRA and CDR2 is YSYEKL in the germline V gene. For the CDR3, the DNA is TGCGCCAGCAGCCAGAGTGGGGGGCTTTTGAGCACTGAAGCTTTCTTT. Translating gives CASSQSGGLLSTEAFF.

The V call is TRBV4-3, the J call TRBJ2-2; TRBD1 matches at 10 bases. J gave up 5 bases and V 3 bases, and 9 bases lay outside the gene matches. This CDR3 region has 17 residues. The V gene's germline CDR1 is LGHNA and CDR2 YSLEER. CDR3 sequence (DNA): TGCGCCAGCAGCCACCGCGGGACAGGGGAATTGACCGGGGAGCTGTTTTTT. This translates into CASSHRGTGELTGELFF.

There are a few counts of this clonotype. The chain is built from TRBV12-3 or TRBV12-4 and TRBJ1-6; no firm D call. V lost 6 bases and J 0 bases, leaving 12 bases between the germline ends. CDR3 length equals 16 residues. CDR3 sequence (DNA): TGTGCCAGCAGCCTGGACGGGCGCTCCTATAATTCACCCCTCCACTTT. It yields the protein CASSLDGRSYNSPLHF.

This clonotype was recorded many times. V and J are TRBV7-9 and TRBJ2-7, with TRBD1 matching 7 bases. The V gene end was trimmed by 1 base and the J gene end by 3 bases; junction bases not matched to a gene: 9. The germline gives CDR1 SEHNR, CDR2 FQNEAQ (reference sequence). The CDR3 runs to 16 residues. CDR3 coding DNA: TGTGCCAGCAGCTTAGGTTCCGGGACAGCCGTCTACGAGCAGTACTTC. This sequence encodes CASSLGSGTAVYEQYF.

The chain has TRBV7-2 and TRBJ1-5; no clear D. The ends were cut back, 1 base at V and 0 bases at J, with 10 bases in the middle. The CDR3 runs to 16 residues. Germline CDR1 is SGHTA and CDR2 is FQGNSA. In nucleotides, the CDR3 is TGTGCCAGCAGCTTAGAAGGGATACTTAGCAATCAGCCCCAGCATTTT. It yields the protein CASSLEGILSNQPQHF.

In this sample, this clonotype turned up many times. This sequence joins TRBV7-9 and TRBJ2-7; perhaps TRBD1 as D (5 bases). Germline values: CDR1 SEHNR, CDR2 FQNEAQ (reference sequence). With 2 bases removed from V and 5 bases from J, the gap between germline ends came to 7 bases. CDR3 length: 12 residues. DNA for the CDR3: TGTGCCAGCAGCTTATCAGGGAACGAGCAGTACTTC. Its translation: CASSLSGNEQYF.

The chain couples TRBV7-9 to TRBJ1-6; D call uncertain. The CDR3 is 18 residues long. Germline loops: CDR1 SEHNR, CDR2 FQNEAQ (reference sequence). Trimming took off 6 bases at V and 8 bases at J, with 26 bases between the two ends. Here the CDR3 reads CASRGKEVQRSMYSPLHF. The CDR3 DNA is TGTGCCAGCAGGGGAAAAGAGGTTCAAAGGAGTATGTATTCACCCCTCCACTTT. The whole variable domain, remainder taken from reference TRBV7-9 and TRBJ1-6, is DTGVSQNPRHKITKRGQNVTFRCDPISEHNRLYWYRQTLGQGPEFLTYFQNEAQLEKSRLLSDRFSAERPKGSFSTLEIQRTEQGDSAMYLCASRGKEVQRSMYSPLHFGNGTRLTVT.

This clonotype has only a few counts. This sequence joins TRBV4-3 and TRBJ2-7, with 9 bases identical to TRBD2. Germline lookup yields CDR1 LGHNA and CDR2 YSLEER. Trimming removed 4 bases from V and 5 bases from J; junction bases left unmatched: 6. The CDR3 is 14 residues long. The CDR3: CASSPREGFHEQYF. The CDR3 DNA follows: TGCGCCAGCAGCCCGCGGGAGGGCTTTCACGAGCAGTACTTC.

DNA of the CDR3: TGTGCCAGCAGCTCTCCGGGACAGGGGAGCAATGAGCAGTTCTTC. This sequence encodes CASSSPGQGSNEQFF. The chain uses TRBV7-3 and TRBJ2-1; 10 bases are a match to TRBD1. CDR1 and CDR2 (germline): SGHTA, FQGTGA. The CDR3 consists of 15 residues. Trimming at V came to 4 bases and at J to 6 bases, leaving 6 bases not matched to a gene.

The rearrangement links TRBV7-9 to TRBJ2-7; D remains unclear. Germline CDR1 is SEHNR and CDR2 is FQNEAQ (reference sequence). The length of the CDR3 is 13 residues. Trimming left V 7 bases short and J 5 bases short, with 15 bases between. The CDR3 reads CASTNPGMDEQYF. The CDR3 coding sequence is TGTGCCAGCACCAATCCGGGCATGGACGAGCAGTACTTC.